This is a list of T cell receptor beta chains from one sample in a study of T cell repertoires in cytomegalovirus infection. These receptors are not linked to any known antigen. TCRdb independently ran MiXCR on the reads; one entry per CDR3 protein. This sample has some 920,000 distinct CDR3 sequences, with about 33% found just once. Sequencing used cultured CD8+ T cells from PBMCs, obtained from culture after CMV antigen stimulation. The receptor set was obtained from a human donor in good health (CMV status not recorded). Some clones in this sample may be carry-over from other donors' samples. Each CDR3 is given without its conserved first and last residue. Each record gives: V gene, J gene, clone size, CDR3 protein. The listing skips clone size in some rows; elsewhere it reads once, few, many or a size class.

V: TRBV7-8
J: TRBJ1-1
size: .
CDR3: ASSSGGLRAF

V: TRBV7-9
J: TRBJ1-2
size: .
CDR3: ASSLGTGGPYGYT

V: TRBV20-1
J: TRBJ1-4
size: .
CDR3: SATGGAIEKLF

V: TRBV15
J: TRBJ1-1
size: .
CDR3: ATSRGGGAEAF

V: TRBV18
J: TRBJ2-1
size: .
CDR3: ASSPNRDSYNEQF

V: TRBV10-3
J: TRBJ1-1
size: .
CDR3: AISQEENTEAF

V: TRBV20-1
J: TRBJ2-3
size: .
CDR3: SARDRAHSTDTQY

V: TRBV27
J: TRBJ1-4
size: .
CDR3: ASSLQGRVEKLF

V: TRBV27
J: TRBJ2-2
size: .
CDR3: ASSADQGPGELF

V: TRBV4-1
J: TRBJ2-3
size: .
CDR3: ASSQKGPTHTDTQY

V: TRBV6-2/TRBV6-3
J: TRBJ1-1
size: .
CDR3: ASSYATDGLNTEAF

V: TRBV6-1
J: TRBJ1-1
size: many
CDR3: ASRLSPRGGTEAF

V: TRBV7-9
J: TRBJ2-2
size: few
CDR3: ASSPGLPSNGELF

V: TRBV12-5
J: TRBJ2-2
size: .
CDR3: ASGFFVGRNTGELF

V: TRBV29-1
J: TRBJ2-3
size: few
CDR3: SVEDNRDSEVPSTDTQY

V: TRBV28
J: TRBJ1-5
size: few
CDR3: ASTPVGNQPQH

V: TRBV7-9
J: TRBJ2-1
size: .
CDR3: ASSGLTGVQF

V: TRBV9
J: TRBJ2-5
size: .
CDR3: ASSLLSGGLQETQY

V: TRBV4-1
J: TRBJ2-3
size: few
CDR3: ASSQWTGGSTDTQY

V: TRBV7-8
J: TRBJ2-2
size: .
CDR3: ASSAWTSGGAHGELF

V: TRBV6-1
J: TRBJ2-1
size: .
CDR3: ASSYSTSQPSSYNEQF

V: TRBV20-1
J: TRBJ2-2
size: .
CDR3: SARDPAGGRNTGELF

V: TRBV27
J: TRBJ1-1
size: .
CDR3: ASTTNPRQGEAF

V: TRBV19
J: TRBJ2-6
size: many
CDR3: ASTSGANVLT

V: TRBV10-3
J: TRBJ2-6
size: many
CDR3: AISEGIDREDLAGANVLT

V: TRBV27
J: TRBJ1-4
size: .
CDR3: ASSLKYRPGEKLF

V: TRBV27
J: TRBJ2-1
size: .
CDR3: ASSLVRHDGDEQF

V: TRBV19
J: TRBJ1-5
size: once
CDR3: ASSIGGANQPQH

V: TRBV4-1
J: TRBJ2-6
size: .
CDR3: ASTLPLTGKAAGTNVLT

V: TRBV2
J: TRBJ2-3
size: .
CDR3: ASNLADTQY

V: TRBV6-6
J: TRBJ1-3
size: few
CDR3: ASSYSAADTLWGNTIY

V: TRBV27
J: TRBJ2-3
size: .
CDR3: ASTELAGGLLSTDTQY

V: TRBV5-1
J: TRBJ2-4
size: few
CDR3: ASSLATGGSYIAKNIQY

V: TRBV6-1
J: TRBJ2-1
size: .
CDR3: ASRTSGYNEQF

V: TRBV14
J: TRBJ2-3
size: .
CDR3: ASSPPGISTDTQY

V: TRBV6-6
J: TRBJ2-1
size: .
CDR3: ASSAWLASGDNEQF

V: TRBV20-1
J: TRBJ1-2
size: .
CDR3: SARQDDTYGYT

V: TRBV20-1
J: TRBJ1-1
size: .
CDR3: SARSFRDRGGTEAF

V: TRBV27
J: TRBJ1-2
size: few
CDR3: ASSQQQGGYYGYT

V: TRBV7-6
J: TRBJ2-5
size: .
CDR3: ASSLLLQGPETQY

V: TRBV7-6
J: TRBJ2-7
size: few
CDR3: ASSLGQGTSYEQY

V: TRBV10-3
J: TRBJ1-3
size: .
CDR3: AIRVVSSGNTIY

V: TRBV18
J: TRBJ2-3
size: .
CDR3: ASSAPPTGIKTQY

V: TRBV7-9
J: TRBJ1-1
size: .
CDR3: ASSLGQWENTEAF

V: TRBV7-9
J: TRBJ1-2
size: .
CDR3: ASSLDRPPTRNYGYT

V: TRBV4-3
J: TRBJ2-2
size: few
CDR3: ASSQGQGARTGELF

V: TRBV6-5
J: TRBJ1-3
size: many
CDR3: ASSWTGAGNTIY

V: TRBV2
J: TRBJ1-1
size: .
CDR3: ASREILSNTEAF

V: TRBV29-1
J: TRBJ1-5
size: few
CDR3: SVGGQGDQPQH

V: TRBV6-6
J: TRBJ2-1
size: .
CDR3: ASSSSGHPTGEQF

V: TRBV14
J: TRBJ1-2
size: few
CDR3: ASSRGDRASRGYT

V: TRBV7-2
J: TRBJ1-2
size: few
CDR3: ASSNHEGVTDGYT

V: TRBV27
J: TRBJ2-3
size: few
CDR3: ASGGTTGRHTQY

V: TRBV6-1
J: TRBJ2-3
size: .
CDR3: ASSERLAGATDTQY